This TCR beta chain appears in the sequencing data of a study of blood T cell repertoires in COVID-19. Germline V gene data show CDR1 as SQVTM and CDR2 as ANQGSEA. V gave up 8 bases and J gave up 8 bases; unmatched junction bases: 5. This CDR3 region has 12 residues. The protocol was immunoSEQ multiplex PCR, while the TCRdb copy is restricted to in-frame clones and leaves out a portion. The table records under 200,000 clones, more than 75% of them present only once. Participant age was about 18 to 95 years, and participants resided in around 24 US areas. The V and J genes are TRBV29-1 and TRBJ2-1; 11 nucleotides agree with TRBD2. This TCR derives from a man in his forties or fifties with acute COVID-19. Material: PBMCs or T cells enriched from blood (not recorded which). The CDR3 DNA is TGCAGCCATAGCGGGAGGGGTGATGAGCAGTTCTTC. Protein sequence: CSHSGRGDEQFF.